These 4 T cell receptor beta chains were sequenced from one sample in a study of blood T cell repertoires in COVID-19. Sequencing was performed with immunoSEQ multiplex PCR; in TCRdb, only in-frame clones are kept and a portion is missing. Among under 250,000 clones listed, around 84% were seen once. Sequencing used peripheral blood. These receptors were taken from a woman between 55 and 75 years old who had recovered from COVID-19.

V usage is TRBV10-2 and J usage is TRBJ1-1; weak D call: TRBD1 (6 bases). The germline V gene has CDR1 WSHSY and CDR2 SAAADI. The CDR3 consists of 14 residues. Trimming pared 7 bases from V and 10 bases from J, leaving 22 bases between. The CDR3 is CASKSNRVSPSAFF. The CDR3 nucleotides are TGCGCCAGCAAGAGCAACAGGGTGTCACCGTCAGCTTTCTTT.

This chain uses TRBV4-1 with TRBJ1-2; 7 bases are shared with TRBD1. Germline values: CDR1 MGHRA, CDR2 YSYEKL. V lost 0 bases, J lost 4 bases, and 8 bases stayed unmatched. This CDR3 is built from 16 residues. The CDR3: CASSQDGPGTVYGYTF. CDR3 bases: TGCGCCAGCAGCCAAGATGGTCCAGGGACAGTCTATGGCTACACCTTC.

This clone was picked up many times. This specimen includes other DNA sequences encoding the same CDR3. The V gene is TRBV5-4, the J gene TRBJ2-1; 8 bases align to TRBD2. V shed 1 base, J shed 0 bases, and the junction held 0 bases outside the gene matches. Germline CDR1 and CDR2: SGHNT and YYREEE (reference sequence). CDR3 length: 15 amino acids. Here the CDR3 reads CASSLTSGSYNEQFF. The CDR3 nucleotides read TGTGCCAGCAGCTTGACTAGCGGCTCCTACAATGAGCAGTTCTTC.

The sample holds one count of this clone. The V gene is TRBV6-6, the J gene TRBJ2-2; D is perhaps TRBD1 (6 bases). Germline V gives CDR1 MNHNY, CDR2 SVGAGI (reference sequence). This CDR3 has 14 amino acids. The V and J ends lost 0 bases and 4 bases respectively, with 6 bases between them. CDR3 residues: CASSYSTGTGELFF. For the CDR3, the DNA is TGTGCCAGCAGTTACTCGACAGGCACCGGGGAGCTGTTTTTT.